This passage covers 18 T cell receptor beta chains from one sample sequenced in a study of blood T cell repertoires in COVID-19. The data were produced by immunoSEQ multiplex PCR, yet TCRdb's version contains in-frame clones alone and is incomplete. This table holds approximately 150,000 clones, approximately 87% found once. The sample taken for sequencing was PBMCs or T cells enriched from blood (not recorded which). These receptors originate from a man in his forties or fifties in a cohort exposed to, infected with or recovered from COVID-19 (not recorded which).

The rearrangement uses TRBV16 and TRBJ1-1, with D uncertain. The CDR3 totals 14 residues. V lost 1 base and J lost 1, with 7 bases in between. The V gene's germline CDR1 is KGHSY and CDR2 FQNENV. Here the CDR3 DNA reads TGTGCCAGCAGCCAATGGGCTGGGAACACTGAAGCTTTCTTT. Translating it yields CASSQWAGNTEAFF.

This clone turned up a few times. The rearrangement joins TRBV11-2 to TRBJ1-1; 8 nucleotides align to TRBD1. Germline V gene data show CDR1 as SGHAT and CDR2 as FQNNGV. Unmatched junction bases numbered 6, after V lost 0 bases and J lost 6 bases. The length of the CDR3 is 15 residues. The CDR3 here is CASSLDDRGGAEAFF. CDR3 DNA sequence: TGTGCCAGCAGCTTAGATGACAGGGGAGGCGCTGAAGCTTTCTTT.

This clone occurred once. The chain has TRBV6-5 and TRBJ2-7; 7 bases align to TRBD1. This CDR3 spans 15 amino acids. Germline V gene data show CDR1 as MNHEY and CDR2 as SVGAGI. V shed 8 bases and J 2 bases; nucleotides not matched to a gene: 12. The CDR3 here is CASGTGTVVTYEQYF. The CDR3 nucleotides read TGTGCCAGCGGAACCGGGACAGTGGTTACCTACGAGCAGTACTTC.

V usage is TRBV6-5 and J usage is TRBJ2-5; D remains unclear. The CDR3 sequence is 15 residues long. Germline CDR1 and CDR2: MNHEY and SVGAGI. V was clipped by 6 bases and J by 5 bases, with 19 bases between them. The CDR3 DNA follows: TGTGCCAGCAGCGACCTTCTGGGCCCTCGGGAGACCCAGTACTTC. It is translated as CASSDLLGPRETQYF.

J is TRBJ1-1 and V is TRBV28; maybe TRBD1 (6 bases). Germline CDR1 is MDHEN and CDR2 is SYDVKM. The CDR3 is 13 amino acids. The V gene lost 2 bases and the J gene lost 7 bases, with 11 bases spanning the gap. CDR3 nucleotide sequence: TGTGCCAGCAGTTTAGTAACAGGGATTGAAGCTTTCTTT. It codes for CASSLVTGIEAFF.

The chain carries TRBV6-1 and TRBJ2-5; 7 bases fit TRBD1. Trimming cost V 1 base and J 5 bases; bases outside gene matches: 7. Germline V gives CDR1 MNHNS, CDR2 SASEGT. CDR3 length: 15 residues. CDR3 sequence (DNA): TGTGCCAGCAGTGAAGAAAGGGGGCGGCAGGAGACCCAGTACTTC. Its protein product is CASSEERGRQETQYF.

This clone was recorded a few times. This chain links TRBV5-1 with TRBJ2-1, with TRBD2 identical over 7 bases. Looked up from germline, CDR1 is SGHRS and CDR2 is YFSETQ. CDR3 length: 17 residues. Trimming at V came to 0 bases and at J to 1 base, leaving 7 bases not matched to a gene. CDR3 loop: CASSLGWREPSYNEQFF. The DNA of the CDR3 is TGCGCCAGCAGCTTGGGGTGGCGGGAGCCATCCTACAATGAGCAGTTCTTC.

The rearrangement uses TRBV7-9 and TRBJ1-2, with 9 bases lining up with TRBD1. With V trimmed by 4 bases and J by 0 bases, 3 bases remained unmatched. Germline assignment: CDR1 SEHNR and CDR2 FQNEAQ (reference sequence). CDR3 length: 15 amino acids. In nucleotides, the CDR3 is TGTGCCAGCAGCTCTGACAGGGGGACTAACTATGGCTACACCTTC. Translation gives CASSSDRGTNYGYTF.

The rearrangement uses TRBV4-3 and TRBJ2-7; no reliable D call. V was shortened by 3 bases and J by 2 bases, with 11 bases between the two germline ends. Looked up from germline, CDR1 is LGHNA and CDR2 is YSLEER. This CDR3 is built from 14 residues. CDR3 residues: CASSQTTDTYEQYF. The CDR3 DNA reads TGCGCCAGCAGCCAGACCACAGATACCTACGAGCAGTACTTC.

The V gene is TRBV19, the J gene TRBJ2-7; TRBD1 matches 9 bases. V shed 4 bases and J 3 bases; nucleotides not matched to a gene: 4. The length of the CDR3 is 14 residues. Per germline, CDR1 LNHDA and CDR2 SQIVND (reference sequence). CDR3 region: CASSNRDRVYEQYF. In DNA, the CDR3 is TGTGCCAGTAGTAACCGGGACAGGGTCTACGAGCAGTACTTC.

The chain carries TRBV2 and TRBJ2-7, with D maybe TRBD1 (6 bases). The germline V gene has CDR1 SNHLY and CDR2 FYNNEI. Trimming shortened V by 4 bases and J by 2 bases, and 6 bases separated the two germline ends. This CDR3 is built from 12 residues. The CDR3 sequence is CASSGTAYEQYF. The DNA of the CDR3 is TGTGCCAGCAGTGGGACAGCCTACGAGCAGTACTTC.

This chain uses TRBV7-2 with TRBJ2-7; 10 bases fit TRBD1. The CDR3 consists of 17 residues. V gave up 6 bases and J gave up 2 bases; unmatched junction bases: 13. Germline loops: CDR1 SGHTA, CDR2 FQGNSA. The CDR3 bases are TGTGCCAGCAGTTTAAGGACAGGGGGACAGGGCACCTACGAGCAGTACTTC. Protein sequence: CASSLRTGGQGTYEQYF.

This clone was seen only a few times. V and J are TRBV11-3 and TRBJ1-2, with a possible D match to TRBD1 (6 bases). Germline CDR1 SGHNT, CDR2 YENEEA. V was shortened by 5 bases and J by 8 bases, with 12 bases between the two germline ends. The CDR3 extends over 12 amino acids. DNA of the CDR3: TGTGCCAGCAGCGACGAGGACAGAGGCTACACCTTC. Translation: CASSDEDRGYTF. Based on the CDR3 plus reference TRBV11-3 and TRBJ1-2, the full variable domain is EAGVVQSPRYKIIEKKQPVAFWCNPISGHNTLYWYLQNLGQGPELLIRYENEEAVDDSQLPKDRFSAERLKGVDSTLKIQPAELGDSAVYLCASSDEDRGYTFGSGTRLTVV.

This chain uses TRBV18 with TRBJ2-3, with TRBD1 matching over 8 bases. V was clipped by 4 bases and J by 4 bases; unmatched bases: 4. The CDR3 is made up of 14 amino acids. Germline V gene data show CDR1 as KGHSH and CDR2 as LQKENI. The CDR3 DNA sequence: TGTGCCAGCTCACAGCAGGGGGCGTCAGATACGCAGTATTTT. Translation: CASSQQGASDTQYF.

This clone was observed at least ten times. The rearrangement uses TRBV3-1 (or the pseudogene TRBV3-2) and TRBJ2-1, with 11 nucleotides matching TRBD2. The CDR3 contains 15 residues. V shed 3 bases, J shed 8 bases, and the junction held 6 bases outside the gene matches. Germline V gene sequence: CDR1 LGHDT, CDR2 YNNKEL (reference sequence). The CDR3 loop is CASSHTSGGWDEQFF. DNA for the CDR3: TGTGCCAGCAGCCATACTAGCGGGGGTTGGGATGAGCAGTTCTTC.

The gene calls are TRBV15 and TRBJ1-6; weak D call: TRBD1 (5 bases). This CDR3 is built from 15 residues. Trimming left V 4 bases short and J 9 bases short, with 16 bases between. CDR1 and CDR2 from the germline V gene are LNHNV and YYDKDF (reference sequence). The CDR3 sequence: CATSNLQGIGSPLHF. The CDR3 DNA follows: TGTGCCACCAGCAACCTGCAGGGTATAGGTTCACCCCTCCACTTT.

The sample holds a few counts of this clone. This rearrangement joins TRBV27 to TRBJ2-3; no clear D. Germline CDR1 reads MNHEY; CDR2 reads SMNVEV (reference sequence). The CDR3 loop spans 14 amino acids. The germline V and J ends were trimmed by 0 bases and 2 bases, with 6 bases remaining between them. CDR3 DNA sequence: TGTGCCAGCAGTTTATCGAGATACACAGATACGCAGTATTTT. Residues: CASSLSRYTDTQYF.

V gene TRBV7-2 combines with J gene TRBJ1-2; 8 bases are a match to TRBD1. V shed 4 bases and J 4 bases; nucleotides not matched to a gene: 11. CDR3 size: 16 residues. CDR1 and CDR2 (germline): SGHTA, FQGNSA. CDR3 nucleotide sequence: TGTGCCAGCAGCTCAGGAGGAGCAGGGGGCGTCTATGGCTACACCTTC. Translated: CASSSGGAGGVYGYTF.